What follows describes a single T cell receptor (beta chain). Sequencing was performed with immunoSEQ multiplex PCR; in TCRdb, only in-frame clones are kept and a portion is missing. The data show 85,000 to 100,000 clones, roughly four fifths seen once. The data stem from a study of control samples from healthy donors and cancer patients. The sample taken for sequencing was blood. The receptor comes from a man between 60 and 75 years old in good health.

CDR3: CASSLLRGEGTNEKLFF. CDR3 nucleotides: TGTGCCAGCAGCTTATTGCGGGGAGAGGGGACTAATGAAAAACTGTTTTTT. The J gene is TRBJ1-4, the V gene TRBV11-2; the D gene is possibly TRBD1 (5 bases). The CDR3 contains 17 residues. V was pared by 2 bases and J by 2 bases, with 15 bases between. Germline V CDR1 and CDR2: SGHAT, FQNNGV.